This TCR beta chain was identified in a study of blood T cell repertoires in COVID-19. Whole-study context: The United States, Italy and Spain were the sources of the acute and convalescent COVID-19 samples.

The CDR3 consists of 16 residues. The V end lost 6 bases, the J end lost 2 bases, and 14 bases lay between the germline ends. Germline CDR1 and CDR2: LNHDA and SQIVND (reference sequence). Measured with immunoSEQ multiplex PCR; TCRdb has only the in-frame clones, and not every one. The data hold over 80,000 clones, with approximately 86% observed a single time. The material sequenced was peripheral blood. The V and J genes are TRBV19 and TRBJ2-6, with D possibly matching TRBD1 (5 bases). This receptor was obtained from a man aged 70-80 years with acute or convalescent COVID-19. The CDR3 sequence is CASSRSTVTGANVLTF. For the CDR3, the DNA is TGTGCCAGTAGCCGATCGACAGTCACTGGGGCCAACGTCCTGACTTTC.